This T cell receptor beta chain was profiled in a study of T cells in Graves' hyperthyroidism and ophthalmopathy. Study details: Specimen type is peripheral blood, collected at initial diagnosis prior to any treatment.

From RNA transcripts, TCR beta CDR3 regions were amplified. HTBI primers drove first-round RT-PCR of the TCR CDR3. In TCRdb, the multiplex PCR reads were re-called with MiXCR into one record per CDR3 protein. The data hold fewer than 700,000 distinct CDR3 sequences, with 15% to 20% observed a single time. Germline V CDR1 and CDR2: MDHEN, SYDVKM. The CDR3 runs 15 residues. Points on this clonotype: A much bigger clone sits one base away, suggesting this may be a read error.

This TCR was sampled from a woman aged 30 to 39 with Graves' hyperthyroidism. The J gene is TRBJ2-2, the V gene TRBV28, with D perhaps TRBD2 (5 bases). Sequencing used blood. The CDR3 region has the DNA TGTGCCAGCAGTCCCTTAGAGGGCCGAGCCGGGGAGCTGTCTTTT. Amino acid sequence: CASSPLEGRAGELSF.